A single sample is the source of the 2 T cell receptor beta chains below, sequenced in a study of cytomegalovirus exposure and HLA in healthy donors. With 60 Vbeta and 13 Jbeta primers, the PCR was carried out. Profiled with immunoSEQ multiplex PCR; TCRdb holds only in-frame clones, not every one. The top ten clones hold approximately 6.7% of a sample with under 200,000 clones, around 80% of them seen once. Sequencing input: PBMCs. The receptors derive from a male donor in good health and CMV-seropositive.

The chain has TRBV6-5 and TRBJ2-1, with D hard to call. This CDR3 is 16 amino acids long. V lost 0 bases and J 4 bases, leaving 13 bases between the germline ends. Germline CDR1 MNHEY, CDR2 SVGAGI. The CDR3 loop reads CASSYSVLGSYNEQFF. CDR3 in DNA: TGTGCCAGCAGTTACTCCGTACTCGGGTCTTACAATGAGCAGTTCTTC.

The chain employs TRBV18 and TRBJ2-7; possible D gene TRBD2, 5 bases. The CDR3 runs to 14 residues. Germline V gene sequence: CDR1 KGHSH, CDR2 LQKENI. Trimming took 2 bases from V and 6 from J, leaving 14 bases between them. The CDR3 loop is CASSPTSGKTEQYF. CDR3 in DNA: TGTGCCAGCTCACCAACTAGTGGGAAGACCGAGCAGTACTTC.